The source of this TCR beta chain is a study of regulatory T cells in long-lasting Graves disease. Noted time point: newly diagnosed GD, antithyroid drugs for less than 3 months. The authors made the TCR library using RNA they extracted from PBMCs. Diagnoses of Graves' disease were made by American Thyroid Association guidelines. This clonotype was seen at least ten times. Germline CDR1 reads MDHEN; CDR2 reads SYDVKM. The CDR3 has 13 amino acids. Trimming left V 5 bases short and J 1 base short, with 8 bases between. Sequencing libraries for TCR beta were prepared with iRepertoire HTBI primers and Arm-PCR of CDR3 regions. Using its own MiXCR run on the multiplex PCR reads, TCRdb lists one record per CDR3 protein. The table includes around 320,000 distinct CDR3 sequences, around 15% detected once. The same data also went into a second study, on T cells in Graves' hyperthyroidism and ophthalmopathy.

The gene calls are TRBV28 and TRBJ1-2; D not resolved. The source of this sequence is a man aged 40-49 years with Graves disease. Sample: peripheral blood mononuclear cells (PBMCs), taken at new diagnosis, from a patient treated with antithyroid drugs. CDR3 loop: CASSPRNNYGYTF. CDR3 in DNA: TGTGCCAGCAGTCCGCGTAATAACTATGGCTACACCTTC.